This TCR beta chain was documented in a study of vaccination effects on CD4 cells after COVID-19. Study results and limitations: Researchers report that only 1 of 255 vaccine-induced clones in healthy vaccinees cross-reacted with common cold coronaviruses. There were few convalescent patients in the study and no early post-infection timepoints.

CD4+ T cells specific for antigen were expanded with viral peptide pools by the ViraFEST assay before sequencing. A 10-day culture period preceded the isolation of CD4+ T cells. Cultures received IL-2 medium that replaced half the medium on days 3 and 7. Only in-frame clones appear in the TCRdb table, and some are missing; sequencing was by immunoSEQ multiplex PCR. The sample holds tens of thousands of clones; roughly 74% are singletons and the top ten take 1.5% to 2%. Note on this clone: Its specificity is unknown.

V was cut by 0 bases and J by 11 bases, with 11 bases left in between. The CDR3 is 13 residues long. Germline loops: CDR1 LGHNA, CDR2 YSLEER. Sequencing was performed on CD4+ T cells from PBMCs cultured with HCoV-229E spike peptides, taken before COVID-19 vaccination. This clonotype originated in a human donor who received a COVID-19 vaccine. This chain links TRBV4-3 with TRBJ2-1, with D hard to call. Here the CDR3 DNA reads TGCGCCAGCAGCCAAGAACACAGATCTCAGCAGTTCTTC. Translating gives CASSQEHRSQQFF.